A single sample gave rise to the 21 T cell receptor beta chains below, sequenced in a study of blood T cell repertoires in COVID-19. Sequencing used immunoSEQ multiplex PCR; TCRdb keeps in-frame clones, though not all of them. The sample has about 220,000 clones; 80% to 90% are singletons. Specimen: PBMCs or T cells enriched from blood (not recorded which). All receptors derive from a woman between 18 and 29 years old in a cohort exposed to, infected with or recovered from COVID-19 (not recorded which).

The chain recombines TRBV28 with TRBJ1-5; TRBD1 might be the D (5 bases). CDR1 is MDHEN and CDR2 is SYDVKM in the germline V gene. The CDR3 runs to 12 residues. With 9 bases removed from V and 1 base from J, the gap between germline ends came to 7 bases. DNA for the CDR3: TGTGCCAGTAGGGGAAGCAATCAGCCCCAGCATTTT. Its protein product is CASRGSNQPQHF.

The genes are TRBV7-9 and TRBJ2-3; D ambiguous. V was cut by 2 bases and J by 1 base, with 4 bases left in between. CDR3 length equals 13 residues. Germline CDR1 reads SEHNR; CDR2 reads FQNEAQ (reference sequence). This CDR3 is CASSLTGTDTQYF. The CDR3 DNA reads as TGTGCCAGCAGCTTAACGGGCACAGATACGCAGTATTTT.

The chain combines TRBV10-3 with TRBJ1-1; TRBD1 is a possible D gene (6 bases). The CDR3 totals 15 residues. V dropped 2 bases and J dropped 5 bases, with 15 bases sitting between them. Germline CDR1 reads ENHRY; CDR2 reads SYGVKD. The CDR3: CAISESTGTKTEAFF. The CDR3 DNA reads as TGTGCCATCAGTGAGAGCACCGGGACAAAAACTGAAGCTTTCTTT.

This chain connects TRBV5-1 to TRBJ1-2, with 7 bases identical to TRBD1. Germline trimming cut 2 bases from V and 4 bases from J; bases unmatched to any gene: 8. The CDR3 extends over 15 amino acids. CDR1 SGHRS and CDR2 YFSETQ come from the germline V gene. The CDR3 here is CASSLRQGSGYGYTF. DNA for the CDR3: TGCGCCAGCAGCTTAAGACAGGGTTCGGGCTATGGCTACACCTTC.

The CDR3 region is CASSLSNRAANEKLFF. CDR3 coding DNA: TGTGCCAGCAGCTTATCCAACAGGGCAGCTAATGAAAAACTGTTTTTT. The V gene is TRBV7-8, the J gene TRBJ1-4, with a tentative D call TRBD1 (6 bases). V was shortened by 2 bases and J by 3 bases, with 13 bases between the two germline ends. The CDR3 contains 16 residues. Per germline, CDR1 SGHVS and CDR2 FQNEAQ.

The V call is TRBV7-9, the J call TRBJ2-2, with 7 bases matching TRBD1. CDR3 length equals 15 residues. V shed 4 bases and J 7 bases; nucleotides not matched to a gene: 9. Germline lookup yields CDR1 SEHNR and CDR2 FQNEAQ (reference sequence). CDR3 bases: TGTGCCAGCAGCTCAGAGACAGGGTTGGACGGGGAGCTGTTTTTT. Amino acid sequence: CASSSETGLDGELFF.

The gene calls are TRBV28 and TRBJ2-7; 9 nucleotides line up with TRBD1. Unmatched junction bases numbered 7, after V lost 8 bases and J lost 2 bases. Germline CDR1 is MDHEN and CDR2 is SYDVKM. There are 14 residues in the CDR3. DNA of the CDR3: TGTGCCAGCGTCCGGACAGGGGTAACCTACGAGCAGTACTTC. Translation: CASVRTGVTYEQYF.

CDR3 sequence: CATSRDPMESEAFF. CDR3 sequence (DNA): TGTGCCACCAGCAGAGATCCAATGGAGTCAGAAGCTTTCTTT. The chain couples TRBV15 to TRBJ1-1; no firm D call. The CDR3 contains 14 residues. Germline CDR1 is LNHNV and CDR2 is YYDKDF (reference sequence). The V gene lost 0 bases and the J gene lost 8 bases, with 13 bases spanning the gap.

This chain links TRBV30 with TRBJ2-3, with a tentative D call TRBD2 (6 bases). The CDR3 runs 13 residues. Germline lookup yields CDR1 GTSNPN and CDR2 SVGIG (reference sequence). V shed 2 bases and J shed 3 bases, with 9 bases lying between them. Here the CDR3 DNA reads TGTGCCTGGAGTCCGGGAGCGACAGATACGCAGTATTTT. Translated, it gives CAWSPGATDTQYF.

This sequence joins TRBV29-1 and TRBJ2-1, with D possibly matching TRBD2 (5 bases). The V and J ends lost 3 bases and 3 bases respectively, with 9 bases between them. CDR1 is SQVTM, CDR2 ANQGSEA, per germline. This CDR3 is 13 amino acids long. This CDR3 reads CSVDGELYNEQFF. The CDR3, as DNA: TGCAGCGTTGACGGGGAGCTCTACAATGAGCAGTTCTTC.

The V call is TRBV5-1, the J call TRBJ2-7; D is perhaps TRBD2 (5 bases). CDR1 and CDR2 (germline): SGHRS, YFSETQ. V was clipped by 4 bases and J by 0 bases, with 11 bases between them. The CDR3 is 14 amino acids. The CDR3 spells CASSPRGSSYEQYF. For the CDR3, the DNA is TGCGCCAGCAGCCCCCGAGGGAGCTCCTACGAGCAGTACTTC.

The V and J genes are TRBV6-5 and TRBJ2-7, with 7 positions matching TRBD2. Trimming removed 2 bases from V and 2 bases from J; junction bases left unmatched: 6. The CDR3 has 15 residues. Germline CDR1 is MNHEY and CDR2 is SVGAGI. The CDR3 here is CASSYSGTVPYEQYF. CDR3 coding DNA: TGTGCCAGCAGTTACAGCGGGACCGTACCCTACGAGCAGTACTTC.

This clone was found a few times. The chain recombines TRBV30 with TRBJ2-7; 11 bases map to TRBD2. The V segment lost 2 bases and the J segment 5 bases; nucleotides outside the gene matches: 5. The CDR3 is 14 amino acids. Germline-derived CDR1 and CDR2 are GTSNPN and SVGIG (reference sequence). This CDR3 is CAWSLAGGIDEQYF. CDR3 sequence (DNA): TGTGCCTGGAGTCTAGCGGGAGGCATCGACGAGCAGTACTTC.

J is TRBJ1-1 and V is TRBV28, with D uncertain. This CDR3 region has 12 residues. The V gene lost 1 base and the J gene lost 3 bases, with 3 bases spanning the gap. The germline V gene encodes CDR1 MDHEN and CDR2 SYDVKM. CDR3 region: CASSLSDTEAFF. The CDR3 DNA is TGTGCCAGCAGTTTATCGGACACTGAAGCTTTCTTT.

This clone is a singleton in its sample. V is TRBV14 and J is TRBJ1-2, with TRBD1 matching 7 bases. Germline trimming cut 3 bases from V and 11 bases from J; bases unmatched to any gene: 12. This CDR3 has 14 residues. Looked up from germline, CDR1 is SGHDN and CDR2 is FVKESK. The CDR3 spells CASSQAGTVGLYTF. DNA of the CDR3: TGTGCCAGCAGCCAGGCCGGGACAGTCGGCCTTTACACCTTC.

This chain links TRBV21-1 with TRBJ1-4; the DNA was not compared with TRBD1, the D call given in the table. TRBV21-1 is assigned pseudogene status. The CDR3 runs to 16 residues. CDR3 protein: CASSTPPGQRYEKLFF. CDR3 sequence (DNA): TGTGCCAGCAGCACCCCACCGGGACAGAGATATGAAAAACTGTTTTTT.

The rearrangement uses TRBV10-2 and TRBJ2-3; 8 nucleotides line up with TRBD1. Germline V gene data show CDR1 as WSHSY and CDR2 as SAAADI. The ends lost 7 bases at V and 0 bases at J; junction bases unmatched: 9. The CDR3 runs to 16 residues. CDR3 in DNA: TGCGCCAGCACCATGGACAGGGTTTTTAGCACAGATACGCAGTATTTT. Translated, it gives CASTMDRVFSTDTQYF.

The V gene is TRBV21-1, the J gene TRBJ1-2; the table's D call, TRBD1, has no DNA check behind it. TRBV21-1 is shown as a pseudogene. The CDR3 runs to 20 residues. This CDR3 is CASSKANLFPGQAYNGGYTF. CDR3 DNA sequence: TGTGCCAGCAGCAAAGCGAACTTATTTCCGGGACAGGCCTATAACGGTGGCTACACCTTC.

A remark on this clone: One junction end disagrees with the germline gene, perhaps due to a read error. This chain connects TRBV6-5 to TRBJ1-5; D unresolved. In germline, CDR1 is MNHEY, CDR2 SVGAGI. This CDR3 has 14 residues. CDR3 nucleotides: TGTGCCAGCAGTGACTCCTATGGCAATCAGCCCCAGCATTTT. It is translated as CASSDSYGNQPQHF.

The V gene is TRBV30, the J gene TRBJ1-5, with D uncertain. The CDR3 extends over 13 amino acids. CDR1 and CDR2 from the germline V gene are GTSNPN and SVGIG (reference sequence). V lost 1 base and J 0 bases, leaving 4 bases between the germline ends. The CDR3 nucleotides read TGTGCCTGGAGTGCAAATAGCAATCAGCCCCAGCATTTT. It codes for CAWSANSNQPQHF.

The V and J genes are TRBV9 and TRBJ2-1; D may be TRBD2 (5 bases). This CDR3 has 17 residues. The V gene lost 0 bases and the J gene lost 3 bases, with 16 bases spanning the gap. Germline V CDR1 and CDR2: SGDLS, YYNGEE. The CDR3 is CASSVVAGGSGYNEQFF. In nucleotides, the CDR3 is TGTGCCAGCAGCGTAGTGGCTGGTGGAAGCGGCTACAATGAGCAGTTCTTC.